The 26 T cell receptor beta chains in this list originate from one sample, sequenced in a study of T cell responses to AZD1222 COVID-19 vaccine. Sequencing used immunoSEQ multiplex PCR; TCRdb keeps in-frame clones, though not all of them. Here the sample spans some 140,000 clones, approximately 90% being singletons. The starting material was peripheral blood, obtained 28 days after the second AZD1222 dose. The receptors stem from an adult who received the AZD1222 COVID-19 vaccine.

The J gene is TRBJ1-2, the V gene TRBV30, with D possibly TRBD1 on 5 matching bases. CDR3 size: 14 residues. V gave up 5 bases and J gave up 8 bases, with 21 bases separating them. Germline CDR1 is GTSNPN and CDR2 is SVGIG (reference sequence). This CDR3 is CAWRQLTPGGGYTF. CDR3 DNA: TGTGCCTGGCGACAACTTACCCCCGGGGGGGGCTACACCTTC.

The sample holds a few counts of this clone. The rearrangement links TRBV5-6 to TRBJ1-2, with D uncertain. The CDR3 contains 11 residues. CDR1 and CDR2 from the germline V gene are SGHDT and YYEEEE. Trimming took 6 bases from V and 8 from J, leaving 11 bases between them. CDR3: CASTREGGYTF. The CDR3, as DNA: TGTGCCAGCACGCGGGAGGGCGGCTACACCTTC.

V and J are TRBV5-1 and TRBJ2-7, with TRBD1 identical over 8 bases. Trimming cost V 1 base and J 6 bases; bases outside gene matches: 3. From germline, CDR1 is SGHRS and CDR2 YFSETQ. The length of the CDR3 is 13 residues. The CDR3 DNA follows: TGCGCCAGCAGCTTGTATGGGACAGGCGAGCAGTACTTC. Protein sequence: CASSLYGTGEQYF. The variable domain in full, completed from reference TRBV5-1 and TRBJ2-7, reads KAGVTQTPRYLIKTRGQQVTLSCSPISGHRSVSWYQQTPGQGLQFLFEYFSETQRNKGNFPGRFSGRQFSNSRSEMNVSTLELGDSALYLCASSLYGTGEQYFGPGTRLTVT.

The chain carries TRBV2 and TRBJ1-2, with D tentatively TRBD1 (6 bases). Trimming removed 5 bases from V and 5 bases from J, with 15 bases in between. This CDR3 has 14 amino acids. Germline V gene sequence: CDR1 SNHLY, CDR2 FYNNEI. The CDR3 here is CASSFGQFGYGYTF. As DNA, the CDR3 is TGTGCCAGCAGTTTTGGACAGTTCGGGTATGGCTACACCTTC.

The rearrangement joins TRBV10-3 to TRBJ2-7; 10 nucleotides align to TRBD1. CDR3 length: 12 residues. Germline trimming cut 7 bases from V and 6 bases from J; bases unmatched to any gene: 3. Germline lookup yields CDR1 ENHRY and CDR2 SYGVKD. The CDR3 reads CAITDRGSEQYF. The CDR3 DNA reads TGTGCCATCACGGACAGGGGGTCCGAGCAGTACTTC.

The V call is TRBV27, the J call TRBJ1-5, with TRBD1 identical over 9 bases. V dropped 4 bases and J dropped 5; count of bases not matched to a gene: 3. The CDR3 totals 14 residues. The germline CDR1 and CDR2 sequences are MNHEY and SMNVEV (reference sequence). As DNA, the CDR3 is TGTGCCAGCAGTTGGGGACAGGGTGATCAGCCCCAGCATTTT. This gives the protein CASSWGQGDQPQHF.

CDR3 bases: TGTGCCAGTAGTGTGGGGACAGGGGGGACCGGGGAGCTGTTTTTT. Protein sequence: CASSVGTGGTGELFF. The V gene is TRBV19, the J gene TRBJ2-2, with 11 bases lining up with TRBD1. There are 15 residues in the CDR3. With V trimmed by 5 bases and J by 5 bases, 4 bases remained unmatched. CDR1 is LNHDA and CDR2 is SQIVND in the germline V gene (reference sequence).

This clone is a singleton in its sample. This chain uses TRBV6-6 with TRBJ2-1; D possibly corresponds to TRBD2 (6 bases). CDR1 and CDR2 (germline): MNHNY, SVGAGI (reference sequence). CDR3 length: 15 amino acids. V was cut by 0 bases and J by 9 bases, with 15 bases left in between. CDR3 amino acids: CASSYSGGTSGEQFF. CDR3 nucleotides: TGTGCCAGCAGTTACTCGGGCGGGACCTCGGGTGAGCAGTTCTTC.

The V and J genes are TRBV6-1 and TRBJ2-1; perhaps D is TRBD1 or TRBD2 (6 bases each). This CDR3 contains 14 residues. Germline loops: CDR1 MNHNS, CDR2 SASEGT. V lost 2 bases, J lost 9 bases, and 14 bases lay in between. In nucleotides, the CDR3 is TGTGCCAGCAGTGAAAGAATAGAGGGGGGTGAGCAGTTCTTC. It encodes CASSERIEGGEQFF.

This clone was counted once. The rearrangement links TRBV6-5 to TRBJ2-7; D is unresolved. Germline V gene sequence: CDR1 MNHEY, CDR2 SVGAGI. This CDR3 spans 14 amino acids. Trimming took off 5 bases at V and 0 bases at J, with 11 bases between the two ends. CDR3: CASSHQESSYEQYF. The CDR3 DNA sequence: TGTGCCAGCAGTCATCAGGAGAGCTCCTACGAGCAGTACTTC.

This chain joins TRBV12-3 or TRBV12-4 and TRBJ1-4; the D is unclear. V lost 7 bases and J 5 bases, leaving 11 bases between the germline ends. The CDR3 runs to 13 residues. This chain's CDR3 is CASKFTRNEKLFF. CDR3 coding DNA: TGTGCCAGCAAATTCACACGGAATGAAAAACTGTTTTTT.

V gene TRBV19 combines with J gene TRBJ1-2; 8 bases align to TRBD1. Germline CDR1 LNHDA, CDR2 SQIVND (reference sequence). V was pared by 7 bases and J by 6 bases, with 13 bases of the junction left unmatched. This CDR3 has 15 residues. The DNA of the CDR3 is TGTGCCAGTACCCCCACGGCCGACAGGGGCGATGGCTACACCTTC. It codes for CASTPTADRGDGYTF.

The chain couples TRBV7-9 to TRBJ1-6; D call uncertain. Germline CDR1 SEHNR, CDR2 FQNEAQ (reference sequence). CDR3 length equals 15 residues. V was trimmed by 5 bases and J by 1 base, leaving 9 bases between them. The CDR3 loop reads CASSMAQSYNSPLHF. The CDR3 DNA sequence: TGTGCCAGCAGCATGGCTCAGTCCTATAATTCACCCCTCCACTTT. The complete variable domain, with remaining parts taken from reference TRBV7-9 and TRBJ1-6, reads DTGVSQNPRHKITKRGQNVTFRCDPISEHNRLYWYRQTLGQGPEFLTYFQNEAQLEKSRLLSDRFSAERPKGSFSTLEIQRTEQGDSAMYLCASSMAQSYNSPLHFGNGTRLTVT.

The chain couples TRBV19 to TRBJ1-4, with 8 bases aligning to TRBD1. The trim removed 4 bases at V and 11 bases at J, leaving 12 bases unmatched. This CDR3 contains 15 residues. Looked up from germline, CDR1 is LNHDA and CDR2 is SQIVND (reference sequence). DNA for the CDR3: TGTGCCAGTAGTACCACCGAACAGGGGGTCGGGAAACTGTTTTTT. Its translation: CASSTTEQGVGKLFF.

The V gene is TRBV6-6, the J gene TRBJ2-1; 13 nucleotides align to TRBD2. CDR1 and CDR2 from the germline V gene are MNHNY and SVGAGI (reference sequence). The junction had 12 bases not matched to a gene; V was cut back by 5 bases and J by 5 bases. CDR3 size: 18 residues. The CDR3 protein is CASSQLWTSGGIDNEQFF. The CDR3, as DNA: TGTGCCAGCAGTCAACTTTGGACTAGCGGGGGAATTGACAATGAGCAGTTCTTC.

The chain has TRBV30 and TRBJ1-6; 7 positions match TRBD1. This CDR3 comprises 14 residues. The ends lost 8 bases at V and 4 bases at J; junction bases unmatched: 8. Germline V gives CDR1 GTSNPN, CDR2 SVGIG (reference sequence). The CDR3 spells CAENRDSYNSPLHF. The CDR3, as DNA: TGTGCCGAAAACCGGGACAGTTATAATTCACCCCTCCACTTT.

The rearrangement links TRBV4-2 to TRBJ1-4, with D perhaps matching TRBD1 (5 bases). V was trimmed by 7 bases and J by 5 bases, leaving 11 bases between them. The CDR3 is made up of 13 amino acids. Germline CDR1 LGHNA, CDR2 YNFKEQ. Written as DNA, the CDR3 is TGTGCCAGCAACGGGGGAGACAATGAAAAACTGTTTTTT. It codes for CASNGGDNEKLFF.

This clone has just one count. CDR3 sequence reads: CASSSRVSSYNEQFF. The CDR3 nucleotides read TGTGCCAGCAGTTCGCGGGTTAGCTCCTACAATGAGCAGTTCTTC. The chain carries TRBV2 and TRBJ2-1; tentative D call: TRBD2 (5 bases). The CDR3 has 15 residues. Germline lookup yields CDR1 SNHLY and CDR2 FYNNEI. Trimming shortened V by 5 bases and J by 0 bases, and 11 bases separated the two germline ends.

CDR3: CASSVGTDRSEKLFF. The CDR3, as DNA: TGTGCCAGCAGCGTCGGGACAGATAGGAGTGAAAAACTGTTTTTT. This chain uses TRBV7-9 with TRBJ1-4, with 7 bases aligning to TRBD1. V shed 5 bases, J shed 7 bases, and the junction held 10 bases outside the gene matches. CDR1 and CDR2 (germline): SEHNR, FQNEAQ (reference sequence). The length of the CDR3 is 15 residues.

The genes are TRBV5-1 and TRBJ2-3; D tentatively reads TRBD1 or TRBD2 (5 bases each). V shed 5 bases and J shed 0 bases, with 10 bases lying between them. This CDR3 comprises 14 residues. CDR1 and CDR2 from the germline V gene are SGHRS and YFSETQ. CDR3 sequence: CASSGTTSTDTQYF. The DNA of the CDR3 is TGCGCCAGCAGTGGGACGACTAGCACAGATACGCAGTATTTT.

The chain is built from TRBV7-2 and TRBJ1-1; tentative D call: TRBD1 (6 bases). The CDR3 consists of 16 residues. With 3 bases removed from V and 0 bases from J, the gap between germline ends came to 14 bases. Per the germline V gene, CDR1 is SGHTA and CDR2 is FQGNSA. Here the CDR3 DNA reads TGTGCCAGCAGCTTTTGGGGGCGGGGCATGAACACTGAAGCTTTCTTT. Protein: CASSFWGRGMNTEAFF.

V and J are TRBV30 and TRBJ1-5; D is unclear. V dropped 2 bases and J dropped 2 bases, with 7 bases sitting between them. The germline V gene has CDR1 GTSNPN and CDR2 SVGIG (reference sequence). CDR3 size: 13 residues. Here the CDR3 DNA reads TGTGCCTGGAGTAAAGGTGGCAATCAGCCCCAGCATTTT. Its translation: CAWSKGGNQPQHF.

This chain uses TRBV13 with TRBJ1-1; 11 nucleotides match TRBD1. This CDR3 is 12 amino acids long. Trimming cost V 6 bases and J 9 bases; bases outside gene matches: 3. The germline V gene has CDR1 PRHDT and CDR2 FYEKMQ (reference sequence). The CDR3 coding sequence is TGTGCCAGCAGTGGGGACAGGGGGAAAGCTTTCTTT. Protein product: CASSGDRGKAFF.

The V and J genes are TRBV6-5 and TRBJ1-6, with D uncertain. The germline V and J ends were trimmed by 7 bases and 2 bases, with 6 bases remaining between them. This CDR3 has 13 amino acids. The germline V gene has CDR1 MNHEY and CDR2 SVGAGI. The CDR3 spells CASTGTYNSPLHF. Here the CDR3 DNA reads TGTGCCAGCACAGGAACCTATAATTCACCCCTCCACTTT.

Of note for this clone: At the DNA level, this CDR3 is encoded by other sequences in the same sample as well. The chain recombines TRBV7-2 with TRBJ1-2, with D unresolved. Germline V gene lookup returns CDR1 SGHTA and CDR2 FQGNSA. The V gene lost 1 base and the J gene lost 0 bases, with 6 bases spanning the gap. The CDR3 length is 14 residues. The CDR3 DNA reads as TGTGCCAGCAGCTTAGGGGGATCTAACTATGGCTACACCTTC. It translates to CASSLGGSNYGYTF.

Here the CDR3 reads CASSQEGLSGGAYEQYF. The CDR3 nucleotides are TGCGCCAGCAGCCAAGAGGGTCTAAGCGGGGGGGCCTACGAGCAGTACTTC. The rearrangement uses TRBV4-1 and TRBJ2-7, with 10 bases aligning to TRBD2. The CDR3 is 17 amino acids. Trimming at V came to 0 bases and at J to 2 bases, leaving 7 bases not matched to a gene. CDR1 and CDR2 from the germline V gene are MGHRA and YSYEKL.